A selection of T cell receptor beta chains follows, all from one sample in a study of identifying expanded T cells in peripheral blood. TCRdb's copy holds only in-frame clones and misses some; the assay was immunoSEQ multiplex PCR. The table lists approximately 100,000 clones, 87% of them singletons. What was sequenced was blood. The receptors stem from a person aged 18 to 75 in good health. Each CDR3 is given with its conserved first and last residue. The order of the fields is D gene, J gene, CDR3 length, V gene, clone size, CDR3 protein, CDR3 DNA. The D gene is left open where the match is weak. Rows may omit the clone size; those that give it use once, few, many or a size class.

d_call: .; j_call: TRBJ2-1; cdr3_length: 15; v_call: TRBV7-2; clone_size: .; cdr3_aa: CASSPQGSSYNEQFF; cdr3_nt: TGTGCCAGCAGCCCGCAGGGTAGCTCCTACAATGAGCAGTTCTTC
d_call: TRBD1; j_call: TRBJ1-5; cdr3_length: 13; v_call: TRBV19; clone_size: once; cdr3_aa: CASRGTENQPQHF; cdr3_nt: TGTGCCAGTAGGGGGACAGAGAATCAGCCCCAGCATTTT
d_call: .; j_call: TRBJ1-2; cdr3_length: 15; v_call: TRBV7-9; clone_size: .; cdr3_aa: CASSDTSGTVFLRTF; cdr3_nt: TGTGCCAGCAGCGATACTTCCGGGACGGTCTTTTTAAGGACCTTC
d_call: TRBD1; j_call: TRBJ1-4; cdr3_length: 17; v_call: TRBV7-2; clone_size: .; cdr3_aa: CASSRLQGARNNEKLFF; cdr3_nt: TGTGCCAGCAGCCGACTACAGGGGGCGCGGAATAATGAAAAACTGTTTTTT
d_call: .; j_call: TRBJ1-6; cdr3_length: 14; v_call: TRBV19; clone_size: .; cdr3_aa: CASSIIGAETPLHF; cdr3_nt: TGTGCCAGTAGTATTATTGGGGCGGAAACACCCCTCCACTTT
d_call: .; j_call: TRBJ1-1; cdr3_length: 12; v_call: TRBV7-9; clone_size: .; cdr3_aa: CAISSGNTEAFF; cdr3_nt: TGTGCCATCAGTTCGGGGAACACTGAAGCTTTCTTT
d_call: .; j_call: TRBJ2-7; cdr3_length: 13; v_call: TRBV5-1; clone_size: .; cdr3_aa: CASSLALGYEQYF; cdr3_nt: TGCGCCAGCAGCTTGGCCTTGGGCTACGAGCAGTACTTC
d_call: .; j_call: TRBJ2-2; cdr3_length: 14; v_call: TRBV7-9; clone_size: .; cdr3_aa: CASSLYTNTGELFF; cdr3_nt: TGTGCCAGCAGCTTGTACACGAACACCGGGGAGCTGTTTTTT
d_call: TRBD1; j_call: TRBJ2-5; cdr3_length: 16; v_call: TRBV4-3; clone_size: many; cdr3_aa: CASSQALGQGQETQYF; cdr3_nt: TGCGCCAGCAGCCAAGCTTTGGGACAGGGACAAGAGACCCAGTACTTC
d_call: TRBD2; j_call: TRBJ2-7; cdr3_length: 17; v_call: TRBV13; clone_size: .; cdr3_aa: CASSLENSGGLTYEQYF; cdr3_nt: TGTGCCAGCAGCTTAGAAAATAGCGGGGGGTTAACCTACGAGCAGTACTTC
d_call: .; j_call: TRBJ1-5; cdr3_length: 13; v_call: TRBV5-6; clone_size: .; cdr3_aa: CASSLGGDQPQHF; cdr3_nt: TGTGCCAGCAGCTTGGGCGGGGATCAGCCCCAGCATTTT
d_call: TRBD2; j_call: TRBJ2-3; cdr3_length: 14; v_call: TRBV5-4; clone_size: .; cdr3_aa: CATQERGGTDTQYF; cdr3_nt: TGTGCCACCCAGGAGCGGGGGGGCACAGATACGCAGTATTTT
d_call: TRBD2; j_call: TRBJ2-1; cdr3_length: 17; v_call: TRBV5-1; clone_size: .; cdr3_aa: CASSLGPRSGGTNEQFF; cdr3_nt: TGCGCCAGCAGCTTGGGTCCCCGTAGCGGGGGGACAAATGAGCAGTTCTTC
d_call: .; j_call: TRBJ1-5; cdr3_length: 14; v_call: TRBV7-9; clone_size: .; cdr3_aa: CASTWAGVNQPQHF; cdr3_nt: TGTGCCAGCACTTGGGCCGGGGTAAATCAGCCCCAGCATTTT
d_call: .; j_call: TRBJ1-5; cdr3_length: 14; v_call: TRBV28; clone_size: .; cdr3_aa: CASIPWDTLQPQHF; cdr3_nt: TGTGCCAGCATCCCCTGGGATACACTTCAACCCCAGCATTTT
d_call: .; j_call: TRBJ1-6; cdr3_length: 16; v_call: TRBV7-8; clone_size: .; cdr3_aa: CASSSRGGGYNSPLHF; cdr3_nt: TGTGCCAGCAGCTCACGCGGGGGCGGCTATAATTCACCCCTCCACTTT
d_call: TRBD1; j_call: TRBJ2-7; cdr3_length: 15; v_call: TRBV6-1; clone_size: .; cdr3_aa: CASSRPGQGVREQYF; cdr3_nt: TGTGCCAGCAGTCGACCGGGACAGGGGGTACGCGAGCAGTACTTC
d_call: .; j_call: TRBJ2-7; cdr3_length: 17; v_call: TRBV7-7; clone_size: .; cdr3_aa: CASSPRGRKFSGNEQYF; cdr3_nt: TGTGCCAGCAGCCCGCGGGGCCGGAAATTTTCGGGTAACGAGCAGTACTTC
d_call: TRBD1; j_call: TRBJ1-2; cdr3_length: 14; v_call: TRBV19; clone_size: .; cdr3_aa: CASRSGRGYYGYTF; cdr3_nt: TGTGCCAGTAGATCAGGCAGGGGGTACTATGGCTACACCTTC
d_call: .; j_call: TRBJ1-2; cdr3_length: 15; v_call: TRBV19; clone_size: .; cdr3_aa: CAASSGDRLYFGYTF; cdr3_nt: TGTGCCGCCTCCTCCGGAGACCGCCTTTATTTCGGCTACACCTTC
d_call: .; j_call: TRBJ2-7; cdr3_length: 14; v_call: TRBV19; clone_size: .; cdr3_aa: CASSGAGYSYEQYF; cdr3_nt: TGTGCCAGTAGTGGGGCAGGGTATTCCTACGAGCAGTACTTC
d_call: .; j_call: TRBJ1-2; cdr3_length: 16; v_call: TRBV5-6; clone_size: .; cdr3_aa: CASSNPGNLVRYGYTF; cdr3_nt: TGTGCCAGCAGCAACCCAGGAAATTTGGTTAGGTATGGCTACACCTTC
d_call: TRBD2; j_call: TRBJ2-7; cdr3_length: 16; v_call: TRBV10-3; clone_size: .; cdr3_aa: CAISDIGGGTSYEQYF; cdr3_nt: TGTGCCATCAGTGATATCGGCGGGGGGACCTCCTACGAGCAGTACTTC
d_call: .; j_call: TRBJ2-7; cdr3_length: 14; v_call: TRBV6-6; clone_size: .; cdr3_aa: CASSYALGSYEQYF; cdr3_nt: TGTGCCAGCAGTTATGCCTTAGGTTCCTACGAGCAGTACTTC
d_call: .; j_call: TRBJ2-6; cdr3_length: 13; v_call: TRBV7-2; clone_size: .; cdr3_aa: CASSPAGGNVLTF; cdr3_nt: TGTGCCAGCAGCCCGGCGGGCGGCAACGTCCTGACTTTC
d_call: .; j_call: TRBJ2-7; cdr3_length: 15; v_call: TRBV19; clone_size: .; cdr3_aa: CASATSGGASYEQYF; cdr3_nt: TGTGCCAGTGCTACTTCTGGCGGGGCGTCCTACGAGCAGTACTTC
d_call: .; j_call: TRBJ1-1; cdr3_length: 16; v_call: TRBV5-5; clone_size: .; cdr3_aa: CASSLGPWQGRTEAFF; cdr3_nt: TGTGCCAGCAGCTTGGGGCCCTGGCAGGGACGGACTGAAGCTTTCTTT
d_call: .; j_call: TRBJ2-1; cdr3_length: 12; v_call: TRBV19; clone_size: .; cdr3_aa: CASSIDLGGQFF; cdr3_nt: TGTGCCAGTAGTATAGATCTAGGGGGGCAGTTCTTC
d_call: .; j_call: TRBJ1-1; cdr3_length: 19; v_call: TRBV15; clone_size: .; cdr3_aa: CATSRGAWVGIPFDTEAFF; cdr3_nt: TGTGCCACCAGCAGAGGGGCCTGGGTGGGGATCCCCTTCGACACTGAAGCTTTCTTT
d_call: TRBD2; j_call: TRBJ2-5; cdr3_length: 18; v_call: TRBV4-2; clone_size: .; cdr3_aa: CASSQDPKGSGGAGTQYF; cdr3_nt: TGTGCCAGCAGCCAAGATCCAAAGGGGAGCGGGGGGGCTGGGACCCAGTACTTC
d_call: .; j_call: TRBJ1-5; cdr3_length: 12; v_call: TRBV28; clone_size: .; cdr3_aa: CASRDRNQPQHF; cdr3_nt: TGTGCCAGCAGGGACCGCAATCAGCCCCAGCATTTT
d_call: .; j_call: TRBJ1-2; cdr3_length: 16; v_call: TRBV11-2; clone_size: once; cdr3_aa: CASSLSRTTIHYGYTF; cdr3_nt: TGTGCCAGCAGCTTATCACGGACTACTATTCACTATGGCTACACCTTC
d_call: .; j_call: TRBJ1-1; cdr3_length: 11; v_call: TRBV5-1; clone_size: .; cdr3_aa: CASSLHTEAFF; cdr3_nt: TGCGCCAGCAGCTTGCACACTGAAGCTTTCTTT
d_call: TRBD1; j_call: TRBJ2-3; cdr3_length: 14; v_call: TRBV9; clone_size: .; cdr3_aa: CASSPGTGPDTQYF; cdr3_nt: TGTGCCAGCAGCCCGGGGACAGGGCCAGATACGCAGTATTTT
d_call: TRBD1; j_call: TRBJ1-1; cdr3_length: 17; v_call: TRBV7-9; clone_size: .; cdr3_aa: CASSLVGTGSGATEAFF; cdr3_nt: TGTGCCAGCAGCTTAGTAGGGACAGGGTCAGGGGCCACTGAAGCTTTCTTT
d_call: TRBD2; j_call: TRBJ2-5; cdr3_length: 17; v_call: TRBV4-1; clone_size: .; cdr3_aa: CASSQALATSGGETQYF; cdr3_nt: TGCGCCAGCAGCCAAGCTTTAGCTACTAGCGGGGGGGAGACCCAGTACTTC
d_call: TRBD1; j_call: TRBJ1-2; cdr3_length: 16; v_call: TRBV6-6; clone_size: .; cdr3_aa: CASSGPGTGFSYGYTF; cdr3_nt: TGTGCCAGCAGCGGACCCGGGACAGGGTTTTCCTATGGCTACACCTTC
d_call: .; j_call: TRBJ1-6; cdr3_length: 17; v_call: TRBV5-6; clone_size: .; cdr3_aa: CASSSVLRGSYNSPLHF; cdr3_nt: TGTGCCAGCAGCTCGGTCCTCCGGGGCTCCTATAATTCACCCCTCCACTTT
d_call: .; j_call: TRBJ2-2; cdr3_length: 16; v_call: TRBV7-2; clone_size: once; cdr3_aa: CASSARDTPNTGELFF; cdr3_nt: TGTGCCAGCAGCGCCCGGGACACCCCGAACACCGGGGAGCTGTTTTTT
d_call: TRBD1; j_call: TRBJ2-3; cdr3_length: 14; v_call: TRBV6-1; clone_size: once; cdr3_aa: CAARTGGRTDTQYF; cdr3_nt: TGTGCCGCGAGGACAGGGGGGAGGACAGATACGCAGTATTTT
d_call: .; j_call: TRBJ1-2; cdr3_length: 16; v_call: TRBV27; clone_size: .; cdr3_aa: CASSGIVEGVTRGYTF; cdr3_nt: TGTGCCAGCAGTGGTATAGTAGAAGGAGTGACTCGTGGCTACACCTTC
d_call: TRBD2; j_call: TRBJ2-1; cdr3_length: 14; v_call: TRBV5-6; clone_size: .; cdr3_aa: CASSNVGGAGEQFF; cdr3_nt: TGTGCCAGCAGCAATGTCGGGGGGGCAGGTGAGCAGTTCTTC
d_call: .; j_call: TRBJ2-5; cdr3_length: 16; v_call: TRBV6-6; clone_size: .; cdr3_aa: CASSYFADLSQETQYF; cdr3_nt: TGTGCCAGCAGTTACTTTGCGGACCTTTCCCAAGAGACCCAGTACTTC
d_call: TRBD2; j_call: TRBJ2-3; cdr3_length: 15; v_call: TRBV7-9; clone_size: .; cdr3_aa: CASGKSGGNADTQYF; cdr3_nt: TGTGCCAGCGGGAAAAGCGGGGGTAACGCAGATACGCAGTATTTT
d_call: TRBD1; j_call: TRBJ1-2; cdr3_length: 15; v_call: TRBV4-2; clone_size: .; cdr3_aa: CASAKTQGDNYGYTF; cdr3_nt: TGTGCCAGCGCTAAAACCCAGGGGGACAACTATGGCTACACCTTC
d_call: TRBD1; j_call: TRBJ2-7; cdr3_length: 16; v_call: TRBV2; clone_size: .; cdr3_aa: CASSEIGTGEYYEQYF; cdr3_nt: TGTGCCAGCAGTGAAATTGGGACAGGGGAATACTACGAGCAGTACTTC
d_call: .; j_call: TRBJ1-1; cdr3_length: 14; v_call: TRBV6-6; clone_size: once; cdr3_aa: CASTRGHLNTEAFF; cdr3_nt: TGTGCCAGCACCAGGGGACACCTGAACACTGAAGCTTTCTTT
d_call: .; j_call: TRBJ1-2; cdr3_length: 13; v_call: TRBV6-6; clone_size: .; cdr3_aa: CASSQDSYYGYTF; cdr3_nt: TGTGCCAGCAGTCAGGACAGCTACTATGGCTACACCTTC
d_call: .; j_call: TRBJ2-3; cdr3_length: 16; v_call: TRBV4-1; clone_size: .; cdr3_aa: CASSQDRGSGTDTQYF; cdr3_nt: TGCGCCAGCAGCCAAGATCGGGGTAGCGGCACAGATACGCAGTATTTT
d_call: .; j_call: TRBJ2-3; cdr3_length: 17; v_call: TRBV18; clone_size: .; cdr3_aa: CASSPPVGDTSTDTQYF; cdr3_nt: TGTGCCAGCTCACCACCGGTTGGGGACACAAGCACAGATACGCAGTATTTT